This T cell receptor beta chain was recorded in a study of T cell responses to AZD1222 COVID-19 vaccine. Here immunoSEQ multiplex PCR was the method, and the copy in TCRdb shows in-frame clones only, minus some. The sample holds 110,000 or so clones, about 86% seen once. The length of the CDR3 is 13 residues. V was cut by 5 bases and J by 2 bases, with 9 bases left in between. CDR1 LNHNV and CDR2 YYDKDF come from the germline V gene (reference sequence). The study, taken as a whole, reports: Donors were chiefly white British, with a greater number of females, and clonal diversity was perhaps underestimated. Just 5 to 7 AZD1222 recipients were seropositive at baseline.

About this clone itself: The antigen remains undetermined.

This TCR derives from an adult who received the AZD1222 COVID-19 vaccine. The chain joins TRBV15 to TRBJ1-2; D perhaps matches TRBD1 (5 bases). Source: peripheral blood, taken 28 days after the second AZD1222 dose. CDR3 amino acids: CATSADSNYGYTF. Here the CDR3 DNA reads TGTGCCACCAGCGCCGACAGCAACTATGGCTACACCTTC.